This T cell receptor (beta chain) was profiled in a study of identical twins. Unique molecular identifiers were in the cDNA, with template-switch universal primer binding. Each CDR3 protein is one row after TCRdb ran MiXCR on the 5' RACE reads. Of some 790,000 distinct CDR3 sequences in the sample, over 15% were seen once. A note on this clonotype: Its target is not known.

In germline, CDR1 is LGHNA, CDR2 YSLEER. This CDR3 region has 13 residues. The V end lost 2 bases, the J end lost 5 bases, and 9 bases lay between the germline ends. Study findings and constraints: Insertions were fewer in abundant cord blood beta clonotypes, whereas memory repertoires showed none of this pattern.

These records were also assigned to another study, of T cells expressing NK-cell markers. In that study: Of eight sequenced donors, seven were HCMV-seropositive and one HCMV-seronegative.

Sequencing used PBMCs. This rearrangement joins TRBV4-3 to TRBJ2-5; D is ambiguous. The receptor's source is a woman under 30 in good health. The CDR3 DNA reads as TGCGCCAGCAGCCAAATGTATGAGGAGACCCAGTACTTC. Translating gives CASSQMYEETQYF.